This T cell receptor beta chain was sequenced for a study of beta chain features in type 1 diabetes. The entirety of the isolated RNA underwent reverse transcription, so expressed TCRB transcripts were sequenced. Repertoires were generated with immunoSEQ multiplex PCR, while TCRdb's copy carries only in-frame clones and drops some. Of around 56,000 clones in the sample, about 50% are singletons; the top ten hold 2% to 3%. Findings and caveats of the study: There were fewer insertions and more deletions at the VDJ junctions of type 1 diabetes patients. Any PCR bias toward short templates would affect both groups alike. Shorter TCRB CDR3s, moderately but significantly so, marked every one of the four CD4+ subsets in Type 1 diabetes patients.

This clone has more than one count but fewer than ten. Its antigen is undetermined. The receptor was isolated from a middle-aged woman with type 1 diabetes. Sequencing was performed on Tregs from blood.

This chain's CDR3 is CASSLTGQGYEQFF. CDR3 sequence (DNA): TGTGCCAGCAGTTTGACGGGACAGGGATATGAGCAGTTCTTC. The chain couples TRBV28 to TRBJ2-1; TRBD1 agrees at 9 bases. The CDR3 is 14 amino acids. V was pared by 3 bases and J by 8 bases, with 5 bases of the junction left unmatched. CDR1 MDHEN and CDR2 SYDVKM come from the germline V gene.